This T cell receptor beta chain was profiled in a study of identical twins. This CDR3 has 15 residues. The junction had 6 bases not matched to a gene; V was cut back by 5 bases and J by 8 bases. Germline V gives CDR1 MNHEY, CDR2 SVGAGI. It was template switching that added a universal primer site, and there were unique molecular identifiers on the cDNA. TCRdb re-analysed the 5' RACE reads in MiXCR, keeping a single row per CDR3 protein. The table records 200,000 to 300,000 distinct CDR3 sequences, around 6.6% of them present only once. In this sample, this clonotype turned up a few times. In addition, the sample was reused for a study of yellow fever vaccine responses in identical twins.

The receptor's source is a woman aged 18-29 years in good health. The genes are TRBV6-5 and TRBJ2-1; 13 bases line up with TRBD2. Sequencing was performed on memory (CD45RO+) T cells sorted from blood. The CDR3 reads CASSHGLAGDYEQFF. CDR3 nucleotide sequence: TGTGCCAGCAGTCACGGACTAGCGGGAGACTATGAGCAGTTCTTC.